This TCR beta chain was documented in a study of cytomegalovirus exposure and HLA in healthy donors. General observations from the study: There were some 150 TCR beta chains listed as cytomegalovirus-associated. Earlier results showed most TCR beta V segments being productive about 87% or about 30% of the time.

It was with 60 Vbeta and 13 Jbeta primers that the PCR ran. The assay was immunoSEQ multiplex PCR, and TCRdb's table has in-frame clones only and misses some. The sample contains under 200,000 clones, 60% to 85% of which appear only once. The CDR3 spans 14 residues. CDR1 and CDR2 (germline): KGHSH, LQKENI. V trimming: 5 bases; J trimming: 5 bases; junction bases outside the gene matches: 7. Concerning this clone: What it binds is not known.

This sequence originates from a woman in her 40s in good health and CMV-seronegative. Sequenced sample: PBMCs. This rearrangement joins TRBV18 to TRBJ2-3, with TRBD1 matching over 7 bases. CDR3 amino acids: CASSIYRGEDTQYF. Here the CDR3 DNA reads TGTGCCAGCTCAATATACAGGGGTGAAGATACGCAGTATTTT.